These 3 T cell receptor beta chains came from one sample sequenced in a study of blood T cell repertoires in COVID-19. TCRdb's table, derived via immunoSEQ multiplex PCR, lists solely in-frame clones and lacks some. Counted here are 85,000 to 110,000 clones, roughly 84% occurring once; the ten biggest clones make up 12%. The sequencing input was peripheral blood. The origin of the receptors is a human donor in a cohort sampled during active COVID-19.

J is TRBJ2-5 and V is TRBV14, with 10 bases that match TRBD2. CDR1 SGHDN and CDR2 FVKESK come from the germline V gene. V shed 4 bases and J 1 base; nucleotides not matched to a gene: 6. This CDR3 is 16 amino acids long. CDR3 nucleotide sequence: TGTGCCAGCAGCCCAGCTTTAGCGGGGGGCCAAGAGACCCAGTACTTC. Protein product: CASSPALAGGQETQYF.

J is TRBJ1-3 and V is TRBV28; D unclear. Germline V CDR1 and CDR2: MDHEN, SYDVKM. V was clipped by 3 bases and J by 0 bases, with 9 bases between them. The CDR3 is 15 residues long. The CDR3 sequence is CASSFPTPSGNTIYF. The CDR3 coding sequence is TGTGCCAGCAGTTTTCCTACCCCCTCTGGAAACACCATATATTTT.

This CDR3 is CASSQRTGTLPYEQYF. The CDR3 DNA sequence: TGTGCCAGCAGCCAACGCACCGGGACACTACCCTACGAGCAGTACTTC. The chain recombines TRBV7-2 with TRBJ2-7, with D possibly TRBD1 on 6 matching bases. The CDR3 sequence is 16 residues long. V lost 5 bases to trimming and J lost 2 bases, with 19 bases between them. Germline loops: CDR1 SGHTA, CDR2 FQGNSA.